The T cell receptor (beta chain) under discussion was sequenced for a study of blood T cell repertoires in COVID-19. Study at large: Material from acute and convalescent COVID-19 was sourced from the United States, Italy and Spain. PBMCs, B-cell-depleted T cells, or T cells provided the cDNA or gDNA that made up the material.

Source study methods: Reference gene primer amplification gave estimated nucleated cell counts. Data came from immunoSEQ multiplex PCR; TCRdb stores just in-frame clones and leaves some out. That table supplies the V and J calls and clone size; D and trimming were determined from the DNA. This table has around 190,000 clones, roughly 84% appearing once. With V trimmed by 1 base and J by 4 bases, 5 bases remained unmatched. Germline CDR1 SGHAT, CDR2 FQNNGV. CDR3 length: 15 amino acids. The sample taken for sequencing was peripheral blood. The chain combines TRBV11-2 with TRBJ2-7, with 9 bases aligning to TRBD2. This receptor was identified in a human donor in a cohort sampled during active COVID-19. The CDR3 here is CASSLAASGTYEQYF. The CDR3 nucleotides are TGTGCCAGCAGCTTAGCGGCTAGCGGGACGTACGAGCAGTACTTC.